This T cell receptor (beta chain) derives from a study of T cell responses to AZD1222 COVID-19 vaccine. As for this clone: Its antigen is as yet unknown.

V dropped 6 bases and J dropped 2 bases, with 4 bases sitting between them. The CDR3 runs 11 residues. Germline-derived CDR1 and CDR2 are SGHAT and FQNNGV. Some clones are missing from TCRdb's copy, which holds only in-frame ones; the method was immunoSEQ multiplex PCR. The sample includes some 89,000 clones, roughly 90% of them seen just once. The study, taken as a whole, reports: Among the donors, most were white British and more were female, and clonal diversity was possibly underestimated. Repertoire sampling occurred only after the peak T cell response. Within unmutated variant regions lay the reported targets of nearly half of spike-specific TCRs. There were vaccine-associated CD4 TCRs across spike, dominant at 160-218 and 743-854.

The source material was peripheral blood, sampled on day 0 of AZD1222 vaccination. The clonotype comes from an adult in good health. The chain carries TRBV11-2 and TRBJ1-2; D remains ambiguous. CDR3 sequence (DNA): TGTGCCAGCAGTCAGAACTATGGCTACACCTTC. Translating gives CASSQNYGYTF.